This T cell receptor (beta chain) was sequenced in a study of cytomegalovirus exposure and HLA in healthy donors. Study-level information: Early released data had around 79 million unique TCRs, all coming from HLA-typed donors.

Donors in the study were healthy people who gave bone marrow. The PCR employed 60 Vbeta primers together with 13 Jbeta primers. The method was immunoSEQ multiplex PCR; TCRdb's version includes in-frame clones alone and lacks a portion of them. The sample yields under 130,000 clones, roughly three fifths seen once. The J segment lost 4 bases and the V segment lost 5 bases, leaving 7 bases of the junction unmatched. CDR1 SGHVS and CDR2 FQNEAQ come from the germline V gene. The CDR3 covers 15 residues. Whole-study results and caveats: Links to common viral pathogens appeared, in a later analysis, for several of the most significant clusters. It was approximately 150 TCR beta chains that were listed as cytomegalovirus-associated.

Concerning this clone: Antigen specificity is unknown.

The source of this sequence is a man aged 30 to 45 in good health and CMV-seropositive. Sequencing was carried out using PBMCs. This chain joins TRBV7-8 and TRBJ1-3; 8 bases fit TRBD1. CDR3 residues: CASSLQGQDGNTIYF. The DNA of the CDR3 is TGTGCCAGCAGCCTACAGGGACAGGACGGAAACACCATATATTTT.